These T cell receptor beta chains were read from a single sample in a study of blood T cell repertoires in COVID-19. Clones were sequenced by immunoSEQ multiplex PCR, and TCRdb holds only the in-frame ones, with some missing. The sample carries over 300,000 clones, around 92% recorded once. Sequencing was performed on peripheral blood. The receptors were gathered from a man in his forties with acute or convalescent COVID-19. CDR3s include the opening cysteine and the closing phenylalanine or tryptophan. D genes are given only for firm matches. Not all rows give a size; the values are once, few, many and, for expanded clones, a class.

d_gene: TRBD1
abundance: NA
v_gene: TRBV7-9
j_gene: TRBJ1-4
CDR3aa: CASSFIPTGVFGKLFF
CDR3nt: TGTGCCAGCAGCTTCATCCCGACAGGGGTCTTTGGAAAACTGTTTTTT

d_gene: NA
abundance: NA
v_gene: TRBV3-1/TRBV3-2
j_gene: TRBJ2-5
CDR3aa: CASSQGGDGETQYF
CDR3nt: TGTGCCAGCAGCCAAGGCGGGGATGGGGAGACCCAGTACTTC

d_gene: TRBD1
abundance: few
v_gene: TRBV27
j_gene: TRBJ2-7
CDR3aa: CASRPPGGSYEQYF
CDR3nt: TGTGCCAGCAGACCGCCAGGGGGATCCTACGAGCAGTACTTC

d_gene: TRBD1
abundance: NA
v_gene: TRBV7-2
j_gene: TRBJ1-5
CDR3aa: CASSPTQGFNQPQHF
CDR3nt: TGTGCCAGCAGCCCAACACAGGGGTTCAATCAGCCCCAGCATTTT

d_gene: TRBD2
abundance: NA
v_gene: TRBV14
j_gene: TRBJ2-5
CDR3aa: CASSQLLAGIQETQYF
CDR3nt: TGTGCCAGCAGCCAGTTACTAGCGGGAATACAAGAGACCCAGTACTTC

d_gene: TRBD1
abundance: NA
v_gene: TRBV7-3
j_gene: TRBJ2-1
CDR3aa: CASSLTSGTAPYNEQFF
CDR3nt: TGTGCCAGCAGCTTAACGTCCGGGACAGCCCCCTACAATGAGCAGTTCTTC

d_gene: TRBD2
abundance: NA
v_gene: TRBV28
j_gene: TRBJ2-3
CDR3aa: CASSPRGGLQDTQYF
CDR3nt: TGTGCCAGCAGTCCTCGCGGGGGGTTGCAAGATACGCAGTATTTT

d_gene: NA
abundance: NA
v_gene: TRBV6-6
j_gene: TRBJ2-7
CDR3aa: CAAGGYEQYF
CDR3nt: TGTGCCGCTGGGGGGTACGAGCAGTACTTC

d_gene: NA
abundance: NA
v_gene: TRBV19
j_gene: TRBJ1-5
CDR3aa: CASSIVGWLISNQPQHF
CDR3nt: TGTGCCAGTAGTATCGTCGGGTGGTTGATTAGCAATCAGCCCCAGCATTTT

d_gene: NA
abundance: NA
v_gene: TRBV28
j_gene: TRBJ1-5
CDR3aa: CASSGRLYQPQHF
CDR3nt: TGTGCCAGCAGTGGGAGACTTTATCAGCCCCAGCATTTT

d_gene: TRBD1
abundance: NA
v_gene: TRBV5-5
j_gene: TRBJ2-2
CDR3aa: CASSLGTGRAGELFF
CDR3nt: TGTGCCAGCAGCTTAGGGACAGGGAGGGCCGGGGAGCTGTTTTTT

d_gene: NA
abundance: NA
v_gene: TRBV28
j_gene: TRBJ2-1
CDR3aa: CASSPLGFGGFF
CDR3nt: TGTGCCAGCAGTCCTCTTGGTTTCGGTGGGTTCTTC

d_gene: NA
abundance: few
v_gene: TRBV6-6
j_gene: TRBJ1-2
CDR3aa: CASSYAGAIGDGYTF
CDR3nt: TGTGCCAGCAGTTACGCTGGGGCGATAGGGGATGGCTACACCTTC

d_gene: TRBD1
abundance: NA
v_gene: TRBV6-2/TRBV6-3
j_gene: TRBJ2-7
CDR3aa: CASSLPPGQSPYEQYF
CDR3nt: TGTGCCAGCAGCCTTCCTCCGGGACAGAGCCCCTACGAGCAGTACTTC

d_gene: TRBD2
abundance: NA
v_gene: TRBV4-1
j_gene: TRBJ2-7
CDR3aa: CASSPGTRLSEQYF
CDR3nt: TGCGCCAGCAGCCCCGGGACTAGACTCTCCGAGCAGTACTTC

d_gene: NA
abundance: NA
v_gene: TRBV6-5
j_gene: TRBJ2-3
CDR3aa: CASSRGGTDTQYF
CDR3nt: TGTGCCAGCAGCCGCGGGGGCACAGATACGCAGTATTTT

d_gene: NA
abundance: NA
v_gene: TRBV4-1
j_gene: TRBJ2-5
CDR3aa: CASSHSSPGFYSGQETQYF
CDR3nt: TGCGCCAGCAGCCACTCATCCCCGGGATTCTATAGCGGTCAAGAGACCCAGTACTTC